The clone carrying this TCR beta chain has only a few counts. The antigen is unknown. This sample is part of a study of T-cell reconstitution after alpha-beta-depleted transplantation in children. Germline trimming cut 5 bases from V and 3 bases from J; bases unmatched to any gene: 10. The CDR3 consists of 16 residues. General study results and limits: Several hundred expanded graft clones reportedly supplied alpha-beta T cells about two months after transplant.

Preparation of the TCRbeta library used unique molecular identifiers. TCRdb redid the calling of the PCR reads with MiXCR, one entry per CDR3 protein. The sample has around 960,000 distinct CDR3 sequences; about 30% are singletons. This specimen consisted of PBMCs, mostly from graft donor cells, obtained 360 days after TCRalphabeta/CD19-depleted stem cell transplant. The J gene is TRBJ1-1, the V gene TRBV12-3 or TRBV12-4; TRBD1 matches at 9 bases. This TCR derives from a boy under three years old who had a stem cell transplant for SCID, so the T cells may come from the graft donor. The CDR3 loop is CASSIMGQGGDTEAFF. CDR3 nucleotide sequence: TGTGCCAGCAGTATCATGGGACAGGGAGGGGACACTGAAGCTTTCTTT.